These 14 T cell receptor beta chains share one sample of origin, sequenced in a study of cytomegalovirus exposure and HLA in healthy donors. PCR was performed using 60 Vbeta and 13 Jbeta primers. TCRdb's table, derived via immunoSEQ multiplex PCR, lists solely in-frame clones and lacks some. The table has some 200,000 clones, 8.5% to 10% seen once. Sequencing used PBMCs. The receptors originated from a woman aged 25 to 39 in good health and CMV-seropositive.

This rearrangement joins TRBV6-5 to TRBJ2-7; 7 bases fit TRBD1. Germline values: CDR1 MNHEY, CDR2 SVGAGI. With 0 bases clipped from V and 0 bases from J, the junction kept 2 bases outside the gene matches. The CDR3 extends over 15 amino acids. This CDR3 is CASSYSGDSSYEQYF. The CDR3 DNA reads as TGTGCCAGCAGTTACTCGGGGGACAGCTCCTACGAGCAGTACTTC.

The rearrangement links TRBV27 to TRBJ2-1; D not certain. V lost 3 bases and J 1 base, leaving 7 bases between the germline ends. Germline values: CDR1 MNHEY, CDR2 SMNVEV (reference sequence). CDR3 length equals 14 residues. Written as DNA, the CDR3 is TGTGCCAGCAGTTTGGGCAGATCCTACAATGAGCAGTTCTTC. Translation gives CASSLGRSYNEQFF.

This clone was counted between two and nine times. The chain has TRBV27 and TRBJ2-7, with TRBD1 as a possible D gene (6 bases). The CDR3 is 14 amino acids. Germline CDR1 MNHEY, CDR2 SMNVEV (reference sequence). Trimming took 6 bases from V and 2 from J, leaving 14 bases between them. This CDR3 reads CASSFYRETYEQYF. DNA for the CDR3: TGTGCCAGCAGCTTTTACAGGGAAACCTACGAGCAGTACTTC.

V and J are TRBV5-1 and TRBJ1-2; TRBD1 agrees at 11 bases. Trimming cost V 3 bases and J 6 bases; bases outside gene matches: 4. CDR1 is SGHRS and CDR2 is YFSETQ in the germline V gene. The CDR3 is 14 amino acids. CDR3 sequence (DNA): TGCGCCAGCAGCTCGGAGGGACAGGGGGATGGCTACACCTTC. Translated, it gives CASSSEGQGDGYTF. The full variable domain, its missing parts supplied by reference TRBV5-1 and TRBJ1-2, is KAGVTQTPRYLIKTRGQQVTLSCSPISGHRSVSWYQQTPGQGLQFLFEYFSETQRNKGNFPGRFSGRQFSNSRSEMNVSTLELGDSALYLCASSSEGQGDGYTFGSGTRLTVV.

This clone was counted only a few times. The V and J genes are TRBV5-4 and TRBJ2-1; no clear D gene. Trimming cost V 1 base and J 8 bases, with 13 bases left between them. Germline assignment: CDR1 SGHNT and CDR2 YYREEE (reference sequence). The CDR3 consists of 14 residues. The CDR3 protein is CASSLRLTIDEQFF. In DNA, the CDR3 is TGTGCCAGCAGCTTGAGACTGACGATAGATGAGCAGTTCTTC.

The rearrangement joins TRBV9 to TRBJ2-3, with D possibly TRBD1 on 6 matching bases. Trimming cost V 0 bases and J 5 bases, with 10 bases left between them. The V gene's germline CDR1 is SGDLS and CDR2 YYNGEE. The CDR3 spans 14 residues. The CDR3 DNA sequence: TGTGCCAGCAGCGTAGGGCAGGGGAGAGATACGCAGTATTTT. Amino acids: CASSVGQGRDTQYF.

CDR3 in amino acids: CASSTSGEYGYTF. The DNA of the CDR3 is TGTGCCAGCAGCACAAGCGGGGAATATGGCTACACCTTC. V and J are TRBV7-9 and TRBJ1-2, with D unresolved. Trimming stripped 5 bases from V and 5 bases from J, with 12 bases between. This CDR3 is built from 13 residues. The V gene's germline CDR1 is SEHNR and CDR2 FQNEAQ (reference sequence). The full variable domain, in which reference TRBV7-9 and TRBJ1-2 provide the parts outside the CDR3, is DTGVSQNPRHKITKRGQNVTFRCDPISEHNRLYWYRQTLGQGPEFLTYFQNEAQLEKSRLLSDRFSAERPKGSFSTLEIQRTEQGDSAMYLCASSTSGEYGYTFGSGTRLTVV.

This chain joins TRBV11-2 and TRBJ2-1, with TRBD2 identical over 11 bases. Germline V gene data show CDR1 as SGHAT and CDR2 as FQNNGV. The V gene end was trimmed by 5 bases and the J gene end by 9 bases; junction bases not matched to a gene: 3. The CDR3 loop spans 13 amino acids. CDR3 coding DNA: TGTGCCAGCAGCCGCGGGACTAGCGGTGAGCAGTTCTTC. It yields the protein CASSRGTSGEQFF.

The rearrangement joins TRBV15 to TRBJ1-1; the D gene is possibly TRBD1 (6 bases). V lost 1 base and J lost 4, with 13 bases in between. The germline CDR1 and CDR2 sequences are LNHNV and YYDKDF (reference sequence). This CDR3 is built from 15 residues. CDR3 sequence (DNA): TGTGCCACCAGCAGAGGGGCAGGGGTAGCCACTGAAGCTTTCTTT. Protein product: CATSRGAGVATEAFF.

In nucleotides, the CDR3 is TGTGCCAGCTTGGGGGGGGGCCGTTGGTATGGCTACACCTTC. Translation gives CASLGGGRWYGYTF. V gene TRBV5-5 combines with J gene TRBJ1-2, with D tentatively TRBD1 (6 bases). Trimming removed 7 bases at V and 5 bases at J, with 18 bases between. The CDR3 contains 14 residues. Germline loops: CDR1 SGHKS, CDR2 YYEKEE (reference sequence). The full variable domain, rest sourced from reference TRBV5-5 and TRBJ1-2, is DAGVTQSPTHLIKTRGQQVTLRCSPISGHKSVSWYQQVLGQGPQFIFQYYEKEERGRGNFPDRFSARQFPNYSSELNVNALLLGDSALYLCASLGGGRWYGYTFGSGTRLTVV.

There are a few counts of this clone. The chain links TRBV5-6 to TRBJ2-2, with D possibly TRBD2 on 5 matching bases. The germline V gene encodes CDR1 SGHDT and CDR2 YYEEEE. This CDR3 is built from 14 residues. V lost 2 bases and J 7 bases, leaving 12 bases between the germline ends. The CDR3 DNA is TGTGCCAGCAGCTTTTTTCTGGCGGGCGGGGAGCTGTTTTTT. It is translated as CASSFFLAGGELFF.

Only a few counts were recorded for this clone. This sequence joins TRBV14 and TRBJ2-2, with 8 bases that match TRBD2. Germline-derived CDR1 and CDR2 are SGHDN and FVKESK. This CDR3 region has 19 residues. With V trimmed by 1 base and J by 2 bases, 12 bases remained unmatched. CDR3 sequence (DNA): TGTGCCAGCAGCCAAGGTTGGGGGCGAACTAGCGGAAACACCGGGGAGCTGTTTTTT. As protein: CASSQGWGRTSGNTGELFF.

This clone showed up just a few times. CDR3 protein: CASSKQGGYTF. The CDR3, as DNA: TGTGCCAGCAGTAAACAGGGTGGCTACACCTTC. The J gene is TRBJ1-2, the V gene TRBV2; a weak D match, TRBD1 (6 bases). This CDR3 is 11 amino acids long. Deletions cut 5 bases from V and 7 bases from J, with 8 bases between. Germline V gene lookup returns CDR1 SNHLY and CDR2 FYNNEI.

This clone was seen a few times. The CDR3 here is CASTRTGGRNEQFF. In DNA, the CDR3 is TGTGCCAGCACTCGAACGGGAGGAAGGAATGAGCAGTTCTTC. V and J are TRBV11-2 and TRBJ2-1; 7 bases fit TRBD2. With V trimmed by 7 bases and J by 7 bases, 10 bases remained unmatched. Germline V gene sequence: CDR1 SGHAT, CDR2 FQNNGV. CDR3 length: 14 amino acids.